The 27 T cell receptor beta chains below all came from one sample that was sequenced in a study of T cells expressing NK-cell markers. TCRdb reanalyzed the 5' RACE reads and collapses them to one entry per CDR3 protein, without DNA. The listing records a few hundred thousand distinct CDR3 sequences. The sample taken for sequencing was blood T cells: a sorted CD56 or NKG2C T cell subset, CD4+ or CD8+ T cells, or bulk PBMC T cells (not recorded which). These receptor sequences come from a man between 18 and 35 years old in good health.

The chain joins TRBV2 to TRBJ2-1; TCRdb proposes TRBD2, but this gene call is untestable without DNA. CDR1 SNHLY and CDR2 FYNNEI come from the germline V gene. The CDR3 is made up of 15 amino acids. Here the CDR3 reads CASRESSGASNEQFF.

CDR3 region: CSARDQLRGRVYEQYF. This sequence joins TRBV20-1 and TRBJ2-7; the D call of TRBD2 rests on TCRdb alone, since no DNA is present to check it. There are 16 residues in the CDR3. Germline V lookup: CDR1 DFQATT, CDR2 SNEGSKA (reference sequence).

This chain joins TRBV6-1 and TRBJ2-3; TCRdb designates TRBD2, a call that cannot be tested without DNA. Germline V gene sequence: CDR1 MNHNS, CDR2 SASEGT. The CDR3 totals 16 residues. Here the CDR3 reads CASSSGTTLSTDTQYF.

The CDR3 sequence: CATSDIPGQGSENEQFF. This chain connects TRBV24-1 to TRBJ2-1; the D call of TRBD1 rests on TCRdb alone, since no DNA is present to check it. This CDR3 has 17 amino acids. Germline V gives CDR1 KGHDR, CDR2 SFDVKD.

This rearrangement joins TRBV29-1 to TRBJ2-3. The CDR3 is 15 amino acids. The germline V gene encodes CDR1 SQVTM and CDR2 ANQGSEA. The CDR3 region is CSVDVFGQIVGAQYF.

V and J are TRBV3-1 and TRBJ2-1; checking the TCRdb D call of TRBD2 is not possible without DNA. Germline CDR1 is LGHDT and CDR2 is YNNKEL (reference sequence). The CDR3 runs 17 residues. Here the CDR3 reads CASTKGSSGRPYNEQFF.

J is TRBJ2-2 and V is TRBV7-2; TCRdb picks TRBD2, but there is no DNA to check that call. The germline V gene encodes CDR1 SGHTA and CDR2 FQGNSA. The CDR3 loop spans 15 amino acids. CDR3 loop: CASFPVAGVTGELFF.

This rearrangement joins TRBV12-3 or TRBV12-4 to TRBJ2-5; TCRdb proposes TRBD2, but this gene call is untestable without DNA. The CDR3 contains 13 residues. Here the CDR3 reads CASSRTEGETQYF.

The chain combines TRBV7-8 with TRBJ2-5; absent DNA, TCRdb's TRBD2 call cannot be checked. CDR1 is SGHVS and CDR2 is FQNEAQ in the germline V gene. The CDR3 consists of 16 residues. CDR3 loop: CASTMGLAGEGETQYF.

The chain joins TRBV29-1 to TRBJ2-1; the D gene TCRdb calls, TRBD1, cannot be checked with no DNA. The germline V gene encodes CDR1 SQVTM and CDR2 ANQGSEA. This CDR3 has 18 amino acids. The CDR3 region is CSVEETRPYRARSDEQFF.

The chain's CDR3 is CSARDIRNYGYTF. The chain has TRBV20-1 and TRBJ1-2. CDR1 is DFQATT, CDR2 SNEGSKA, per germline (reference sequence). The CDR3 is 13 amino acids.

The genes are TRBV5-5 and TRBJ2-7; no DNA is available, so the TRBD1 call from TCRdb remains unchecked. The CDR3 covers 15 residues. Per germline, CDR1 SGHKS and CDR2 YYEKEE (reference sequence). CDR3 in amino acids: CASSFRDIGSYEQYF.

The chain has TRBV20-1 and TRBJ1-4; TCRdb's D gene call, TRBD1, goes unchecked for lack of DNA. CDR1 and CDR2 (germline): DFQATT, SNEGSKA (reference sequence). There are 16 residues in the CDR3. This CDR3 is CSARDRWGQGNEKLFF.

The J gene is TRBJ2-1, the V gene TRBV6-2 or TRBV6-3. Germline-derived CDR1 and CDR2 are MNHEY and SVGEGT. The length of the CDR3 is 13 residues. The CDR3 reads CASSSRPNSEQFF.

The CDR3 is CASSSPGTNYGYTF. This chain connects TRBV6-2 or TRBV6-3 to TRBJ1-2; TCRdb reports TRBD1, a call that lacks DNA to check it against. Germline CDR1 MNHEY, CDR2 SVGEGT. This CDR3 has 14 amino acids.

The chain carries TRBV5-1 and TRBJ2-5; the TCRdb call, TRBD1, lacks DNA for checking. CDR3 size: 14 residues. Germline V gives CDR1 SGHRS, CDR2 YFSETQ. CDR3 loop: CASSSRRDQETQYF. The full variable domain, completed using reference TRBV5-1 and TRBJ2-5, is KAGVTQTPRYLIKTRGQQVTLSCSPISGHRSVSWYQQTPGQGLQFLFEYFSETQRNKGNFPGRFSGRQFSNSRSEMNVSTLELGDSALYLCASSSRRDQETQYFGPGTRLLVL.

This sequence joins TRBV6-5 and TRBJ2-7; TCRdb designates TRBD2, a call that cannot be tested without DNA. The CDR3 is made up of 14 amino acids. Germline V lookup: CDR1 MNHEY, CDR2 SVGAGI. CDR3 sequence: CAGGTSGFSYEQYF.

The CDR3: CASSPASADTQYF. The chain uses TRBV4-2 and TRBJ2-3. CDR3 length equals 13 residues. The germline V gene has CDR1 LGHNA and CDR2 YNFKEQ.

J is TRBJ2-7 and V is TRBV7-8. Germline CDR1 SGHVS, CDR2 FQNEAQ. This CDR3 region has 14 residues. CDR3 loop: CASSSRTDPFEQYF.

This rearrangement joins TRBV18 to TRBJ1-2; absent DNA, TCRdb's TRBD1 call cannot be checked. The CDR3 is 14 amino acids. The germline gives CDR1 KGHSH, CDR2 LQKENI. This chain's CDR3 is CASSPPTGSYGYTF.

This CDR3 is CASSLGGTQETQYF. The chain couples TRBV7-2 to TRBJ2-5; TCRdb's D gene call, TRBD1, goes unchecked for lack of DNA. The CDR3 contains 14 residues. CDR1 is SGHTA and CDR2 is FQGNSA in the germline V gene.

The chain joins TRBV5-1 to TRBJ2-1; TCRdb lists TRBD2, though no DNA is available to test this call. Germline V lookup: CDR1 SGHRS, CDR2 YFSETQ. The CDR3 length is 15 residues. This CDR3 reads CASSLVSGLRDEQFF. Looking up the rest from reference TRBV5-1 and TRBJ2-1 gives the full variable domain: KAGVTQTPRYLIKTRGQQVTLSCSPISGHRSVSWYQQTPGQGLQFLFEYFSETQRNKGNFPGRFSGRQFSNSRSEMNVSTLELGDSALYLCASSLVSGLRDEQFFGPGTRLTVL.

The V gene is TRBV29-1, the J gene TRBJ2-3; TCRdb's assignment of TRBD1 cannot be checked, as there is no DNA. This CDR3 contains 11 residues. CDR1 is SQVTM and CDR2 is ANQGSEA in the germline V gene. CDR3 protein: CSVQPGDTQYF.

The chain joins TRBV4-1 to TRBJ2-3. This CDR3 has 18 amino acids. Germline loops: CDR1 MGHRA, CDR2 YSYEKL. CDR3 sequence reads: CASSQAQTLETSTDTQYF.

The chain links TRBV27 to TRBJ2-3; TCRdb reports TRBD1, a call that lacks DNA to check it against. This CDR3 is built from 14 residues. Germline values: CDR1 MNHEY, CDR2 SMNVEV (reference sequence). The chain's CDR3 is CASSLRGPPDTQYF.

The V gene is TRBV20-1, the J gene TRBJ2-1; checking the TCRdb D call of TRBD2 is not possible without DNA. The germline gives CDR1 DFQATT, CDR2 SNEGSKA (reference sequence). This CDR3 is 15 amino acids long. The CDR3: CSAEKLAGTYNEQFF.

This chain uses TRBV7-9 with TRBJ2-1; TCRdb outputs TRBD2, but without DNA this stays unchecked. CDR1 SEHNR and CDR2 FQNEAQ come from the germline V gene (reference sequence). The CDR3 covers 18 residues. The CDR3: CASSSTSGRPGASNEQFF.